This T cell receptor beta chain was recovered during a study of CD8 T cells in ankylosing spondylitis. Germline V CDR1 and CDR2: SGHTA, FQGNSA. The V end lost 5 bases, the J end lost 1 base, and 12 bases lay between the germline ends. The length of the CDR3 is 15 residues. Each TCR beta library was made by quantitative 5'-RACE that incorporated molecular barcodes. TCRdb passed the 5' RACE reads through MiXCR, listing each CDR3 protein once. The table has 150,000 to 200,000 distinct CDR3 sequences, over 10% seen once; the top ten hold 8% to 13%. This clonotype was seen at least ten times. Sequencing was performed on blood, either unsorted or a sorted T cell fraction (not recorded which). The chain joins TRBV7-2 to TRBJ1-5; D call uncertain. This clonotype was sampled from a female donor with ankylosing spondylitis or in good health (not recorded which). The CDR3 coding sequence is TGTGCCAGCAGCCTGCTTGGCGGGAGCAATCAGCCCCAGCATTTT. Translated: CASSLLGGSNQPQHF.